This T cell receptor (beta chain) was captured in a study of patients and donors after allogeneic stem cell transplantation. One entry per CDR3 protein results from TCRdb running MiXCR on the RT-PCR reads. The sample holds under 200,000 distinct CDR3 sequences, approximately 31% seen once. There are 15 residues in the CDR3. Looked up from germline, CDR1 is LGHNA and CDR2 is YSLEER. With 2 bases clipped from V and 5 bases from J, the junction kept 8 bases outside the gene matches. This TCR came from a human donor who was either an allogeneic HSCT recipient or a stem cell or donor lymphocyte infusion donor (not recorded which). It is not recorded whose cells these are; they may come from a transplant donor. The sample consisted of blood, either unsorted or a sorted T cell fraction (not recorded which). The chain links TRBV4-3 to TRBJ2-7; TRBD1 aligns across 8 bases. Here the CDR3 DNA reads TGCGCCAGCAGCCAATCCCGTGGACAGGGCGACGAGCAGTACTTC. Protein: CASSQSRGQGDEQYF.